This entry features one T cell receptor (beta chain) sequence. This clone was observed once. Its antigen is not yet known. The record has no base qualities; no much larger clone is one base away. Sequences SGHRS (CDR1) and YFSETQ (CDR2) are obtained from the germline V gene. Trimming takes 2 bases off V and 2 bases off J; junction bases not matched to a gene: 4. From cysteine to phenylalanine, the CDR3 is 15 amino acids long. The read is trimmed to its CDR3 DNA, 45 bases read in frame from base 1. Genomic DNA was extracted from sorted cells for sequencing of the TCRbeta CDR3 region. TCRbeta CDR3 regions were sequenced using the immunoSEQ Assay. TCRdb holds this immuneACCESS table with in-frame rearrangements only. Some clones are missing; in checked studies, unresolved V genes explain under half, and the rest has no known cause. The sample contains fewer than 100,000 clones, approximately 80% of them found a single time. The top ten clones comprise roughly 1.5% of the sample.

This entry belongs to a study of OX40 agonist ivuxolimab in advanced cancers. In the study overall: Ivuxolimab was an agonistic, fully human IgG2 monoclonal antibody directed against OX40 (CD134), a costimulatory receptor. The paper describes the monotherapy dose-escalation part (N = 52 patients) of the phase I trial of ivuxolimab. Intravenous ivuxolimab was administered to patients every 2 weeks at six dose levels: 0.01, 0.1, 0.3, 1.5, 3 and 10 mg/kg. Partial responses were achieved by three dose-escalation patients, of whom one had hepatocellular carcinoma and two had cutaneous melanoma. Peripheral TCRbeta sequencing aimed to test whether ivuxolimab altered TCR sequence diversity and caused clonal T-cell expansion. Of the 50 to 55 patients in dose escalation, about 20 had hepatocellular carcinoma, some 15 had melanoma, 9 had renal cell carcinoma and 9 had head and neck cancer. A male proportion of around 80% and a mean age of roughly 55 years, ranging from about 23 to 90, were recorded for the dose-escalation cohort. Patients were allowed to have had prior anti-PD-1, anti-PD-L1 or anti-CTLA-4 therapy, and 30% to 40% of the dose-escalation patients had been treated with checkpoint inhibitors. Points the paper makes about the study in general: Low levels of normalized T-cell clonal expansion were also shown by some nonresponding patients. Partial responders in the 0.1-3.0 mg/kg groups had among the lowest normalized peripheral clonal expansion, especially among CD8+ T cells. The antigen specificity of the clonally expanded peripheral T cells was not determined. At doses from 0.1 to 3.0 mg/kg, clonal expansion was seen in both CD4+ and CD8+ blood T cells between baseline and week 6. After ivuxolimab, expanded clones were on average more numerous among CD8+ T cells than among CD4+ T cells.

Patients with a history of autoimmune disease or receiving systemic immunosuppression were excluded from the trial. Peripheral blood for TCR sequencing was drawn from every dose cohort at baseline, at cycle 4 day 1 and at cycle 7 day 1. The samples were taken from a phase I, first-in-human, multicenter, open-label dose-escalation trial of ivuxolimab. Adults with locally advanced or metastatic melanoma, renal cell, hepatocellular, or head and neck squamous cell carcinoma were enrolled in the trial. Before TCR sequencing, CD4+ and CD8+ T cells were separately sorted from peripheral blood. This TCR came from an adult with an advanced solid tumor such as melanoma, head and neck, liver or kidney cancer. The material was CD4+ or CD8+ T cells sorted from blood, obtained in a trial of the OX40 agonist ivuxolimab. The sequence is built from TRBV5-1 and TRBJ2-7, and 10 junction bases match TRBD2. The CDR3 here reads CASSFASGRAYEQYF. The DNA reads as follows: TGCGCCAGCAGCTTTGCCAGCGGGAGGGCCTACGAGCAGTACTTC.